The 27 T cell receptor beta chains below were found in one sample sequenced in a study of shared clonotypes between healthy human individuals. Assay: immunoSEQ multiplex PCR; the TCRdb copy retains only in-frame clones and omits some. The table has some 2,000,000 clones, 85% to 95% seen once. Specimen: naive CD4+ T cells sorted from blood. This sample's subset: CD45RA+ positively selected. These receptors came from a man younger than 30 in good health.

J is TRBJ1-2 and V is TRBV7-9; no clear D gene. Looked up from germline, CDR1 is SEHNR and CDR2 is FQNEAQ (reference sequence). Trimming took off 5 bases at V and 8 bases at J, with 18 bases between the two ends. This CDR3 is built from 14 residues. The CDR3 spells CASSPGPTREGYTF. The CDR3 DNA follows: TGTGCCAGCAGCCCTGGCCCAACAAGGGAAGGCTACACCTTC.

Here the CDR3 reads CASSRPGTGLSYEQYF. In DNA, the CDR3 is TGTGCCAGTAGTCGTCCCGGGACAGGTCTTTCCTACGAGCAGTACTTC. This sequence joins TRBV19 and TRBJ2-7; TRBD1 matches at 8 bases. V trimming: 5 bases; J trimming: 1 base; junction bases outside the gene matches: 10. The CDR3 contains 16 residues. Per the germline V gene, CDR1 is LNHDA and CDR2 is SQIVND (reference sequence). Full variable domain (missing parts from reference TRBV19 and TRBJ2-7): DGGITQSPKYLFRKEGQNVTLSCEQNLNHDAMYWYRQDPGQGLRLIYYSQIVNDFQKGDIAEGYSVSREKKESFPLTVTSAQKNPTAFYLCASSRPGTGLSYEQYFGPGTRLTVT.

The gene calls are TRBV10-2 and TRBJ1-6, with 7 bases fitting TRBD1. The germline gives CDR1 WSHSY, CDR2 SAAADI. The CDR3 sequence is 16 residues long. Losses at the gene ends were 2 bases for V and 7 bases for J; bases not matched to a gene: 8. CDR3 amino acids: CASSEKAGGVNSPLHF. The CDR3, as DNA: TGCGCCAGCAGTGAGAAGGCAGGGGGAGTCAATTCACCCCTCCACTTT.

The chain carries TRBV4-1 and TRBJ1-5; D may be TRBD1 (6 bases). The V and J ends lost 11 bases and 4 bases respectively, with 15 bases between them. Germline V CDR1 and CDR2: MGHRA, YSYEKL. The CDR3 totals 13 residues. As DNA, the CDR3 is TGCGCCCCAACGGTGGGGGCGAATCAGCCCCAGCATTTT. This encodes CAPTVGANQPQHF.

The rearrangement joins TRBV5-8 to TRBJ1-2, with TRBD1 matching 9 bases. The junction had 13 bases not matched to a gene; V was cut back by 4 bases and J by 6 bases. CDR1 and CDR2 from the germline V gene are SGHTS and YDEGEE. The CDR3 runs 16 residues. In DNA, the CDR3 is TGTGCCAGCAGCCCCCGGGACAGGGATTCAGTGGATGGCTACACCTTC. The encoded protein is CASSPRDRDSVDGYTF.

The CDR3 bases are TGTGCCAGCAGCACACCTAGGTTAGAGGAGACCCAGTACTTC. Translation gives CASSTPRLEETQYF. The V gene is TRBV21-1, the J gene TRBJ2-5; the D call of TRBD2 is as the table states it, not checked on the DNA. TRBV21-1 is flagged as a pseudogene. The CDR3 extends over 14 amino acids.

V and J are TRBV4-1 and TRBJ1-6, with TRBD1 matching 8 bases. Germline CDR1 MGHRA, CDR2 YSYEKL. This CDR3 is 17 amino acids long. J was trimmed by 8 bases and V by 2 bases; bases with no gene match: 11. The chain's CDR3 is CASSQSGTGPGYSPLHF. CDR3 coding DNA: TGCGCCAGCAGCCAAAGCGGGACAGGCCCTGGATATTCACCCCTCCACTTT.

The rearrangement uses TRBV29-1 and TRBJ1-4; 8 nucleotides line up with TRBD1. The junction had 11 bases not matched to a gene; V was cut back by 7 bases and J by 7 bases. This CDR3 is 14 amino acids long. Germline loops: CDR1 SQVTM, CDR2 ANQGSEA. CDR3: CSDRQGIEGEKLFF. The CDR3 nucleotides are TGCAGCGACCGACAGGGGATTGAGGGTGAAAAACTGTTTTTT.

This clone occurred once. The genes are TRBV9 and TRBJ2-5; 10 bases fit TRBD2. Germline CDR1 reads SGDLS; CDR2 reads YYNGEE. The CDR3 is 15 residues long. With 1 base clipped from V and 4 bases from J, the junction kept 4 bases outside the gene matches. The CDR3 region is CASSVSASGGETQYF. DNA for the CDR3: TGTGCCAGCAGCGTATCGGCTAGCGGGGGAGAGACCCAGTACTTC.

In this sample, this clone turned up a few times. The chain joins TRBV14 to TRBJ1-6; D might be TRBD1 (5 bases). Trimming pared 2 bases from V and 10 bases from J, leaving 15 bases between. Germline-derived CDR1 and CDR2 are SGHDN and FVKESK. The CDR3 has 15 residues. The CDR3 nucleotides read TGTGCCAGCAGCCAATTCTCACAGGAAACCTCACCCCTCCACTTT. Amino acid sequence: CASSQFSQETSPLHF.

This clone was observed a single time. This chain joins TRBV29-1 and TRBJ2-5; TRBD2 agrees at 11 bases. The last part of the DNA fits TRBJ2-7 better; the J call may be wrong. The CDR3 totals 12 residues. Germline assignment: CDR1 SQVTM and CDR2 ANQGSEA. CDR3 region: CSAGTSGGEQYF. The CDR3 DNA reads TGCAGCGCCGGGACTAGCGGAGGCGAGCAGTACTTC.

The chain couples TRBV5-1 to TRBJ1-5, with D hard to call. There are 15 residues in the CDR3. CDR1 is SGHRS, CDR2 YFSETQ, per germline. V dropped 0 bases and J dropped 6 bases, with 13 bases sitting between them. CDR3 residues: CASSLDGEGSQPQHF. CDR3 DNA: TGCGCCAGCAGCTTGGACGGGGAGGGTAGTCAGCCCCAGCATTTT.

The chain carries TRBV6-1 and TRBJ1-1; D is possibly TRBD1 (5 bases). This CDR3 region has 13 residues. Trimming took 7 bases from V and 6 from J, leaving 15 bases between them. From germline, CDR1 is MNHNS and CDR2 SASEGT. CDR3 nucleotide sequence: TGTGCCAGCAACGTCGGGACGGTCCCTGAAGCTTTCTTT. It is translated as CASNVGTVPEAFF.

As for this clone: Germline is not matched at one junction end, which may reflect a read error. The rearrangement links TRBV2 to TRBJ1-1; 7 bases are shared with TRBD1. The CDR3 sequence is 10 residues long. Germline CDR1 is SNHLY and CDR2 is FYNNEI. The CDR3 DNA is TGTGCCAGCAGTGGGGGTAGGGGGCTCTTT. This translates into CASSGGRGLF.

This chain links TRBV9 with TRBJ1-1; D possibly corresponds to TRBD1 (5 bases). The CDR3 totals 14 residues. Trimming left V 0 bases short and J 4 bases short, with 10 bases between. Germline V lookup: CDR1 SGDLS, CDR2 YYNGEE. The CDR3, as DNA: TGTGCCAGCAGCGTAGCTCCCGGGGCCACTGAAGCTTTCTTT. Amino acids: CASSVAPGATEAFF.

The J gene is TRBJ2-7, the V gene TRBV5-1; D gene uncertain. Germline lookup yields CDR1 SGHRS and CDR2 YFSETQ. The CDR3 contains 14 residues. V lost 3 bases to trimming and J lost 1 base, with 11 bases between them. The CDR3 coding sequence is TGCGCCAGCAGCTCAATTTCAGTGTCCTACGAGCAGTACTTC. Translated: CASSSISVSYEQYF.

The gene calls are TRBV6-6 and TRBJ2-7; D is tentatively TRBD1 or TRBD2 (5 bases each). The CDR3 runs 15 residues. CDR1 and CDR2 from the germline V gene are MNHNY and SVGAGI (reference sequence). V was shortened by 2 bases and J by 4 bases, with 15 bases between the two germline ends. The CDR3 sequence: CASSYDGKGTYEQYF. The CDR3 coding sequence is TGTGCCAGCAGTTACGACGGGAAGGGGACGTACGAGCAGTACTTC.

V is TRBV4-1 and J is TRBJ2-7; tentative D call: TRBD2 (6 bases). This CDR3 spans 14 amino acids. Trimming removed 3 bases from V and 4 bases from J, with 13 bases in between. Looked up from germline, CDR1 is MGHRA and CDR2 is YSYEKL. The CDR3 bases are TGCGCCAGCAGCCATAGGGACCGGGAGTACGAGCAGTACTTC. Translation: CASSHRDREYEQYF.

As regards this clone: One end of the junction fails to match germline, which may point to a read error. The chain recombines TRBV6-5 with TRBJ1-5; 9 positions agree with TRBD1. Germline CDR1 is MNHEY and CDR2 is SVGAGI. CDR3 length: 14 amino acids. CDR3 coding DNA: TGTGCTAGCAGTAGACAGGGGGACAATCAGCCCCAGCATTTT. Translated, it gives CASSRQGDNQPQHF.

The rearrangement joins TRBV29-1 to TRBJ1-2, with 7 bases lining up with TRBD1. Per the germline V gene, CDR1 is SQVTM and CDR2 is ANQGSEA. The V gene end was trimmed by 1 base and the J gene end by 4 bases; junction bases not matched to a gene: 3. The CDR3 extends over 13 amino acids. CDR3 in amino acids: CSVEGQGVYGYTF. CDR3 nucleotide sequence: TGCAGCGTTGAAGGGCAGGGGGTCTATGGCTACACCTTC.

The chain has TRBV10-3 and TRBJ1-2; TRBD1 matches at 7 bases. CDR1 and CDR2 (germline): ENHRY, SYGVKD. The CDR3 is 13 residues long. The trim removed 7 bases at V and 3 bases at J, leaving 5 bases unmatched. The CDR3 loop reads CAINRGQDYGYTF. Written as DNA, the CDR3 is TGTGCCATCAACCGCGGACAGGACTATGGCTACACCTTC.

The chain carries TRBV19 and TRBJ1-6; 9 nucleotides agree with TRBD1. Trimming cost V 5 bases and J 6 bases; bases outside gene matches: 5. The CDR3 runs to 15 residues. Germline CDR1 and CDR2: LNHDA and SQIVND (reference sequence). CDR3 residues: CASSQQTGGNSPLHF. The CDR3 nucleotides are TGTGCCAGTAGTCAACAGACAGGGGGTAATTCACCCCTCCACTTT.

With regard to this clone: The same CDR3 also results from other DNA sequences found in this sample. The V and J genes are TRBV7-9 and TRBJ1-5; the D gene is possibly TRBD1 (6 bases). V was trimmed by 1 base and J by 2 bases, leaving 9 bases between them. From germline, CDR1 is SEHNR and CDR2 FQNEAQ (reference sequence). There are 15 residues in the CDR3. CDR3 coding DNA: TGTGCCAGCAGCTTAGGGGGGCAAGGCAATCAGCCCCAGCATTTT. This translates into CASSLGGQGNQPQHF.

The CDR3 DNA is TGTGCCACCAGCAGAGACTCAGGCGGAGGGAGCTCCTACGAGCAGTACTTC. It codes for CATSRDSGGGSSYEQYF. This chain joins TRBV15 and TRBJ2-7; weak D call: TRBD2 (6 bases). Germline CDR1 reads LNHNV; CDR2 reads YYDKDF (reference sequence). Trimming removed 0 bases at V and 0 bases at J, with 15 bases between. The CDR3 is 17 amino acids.

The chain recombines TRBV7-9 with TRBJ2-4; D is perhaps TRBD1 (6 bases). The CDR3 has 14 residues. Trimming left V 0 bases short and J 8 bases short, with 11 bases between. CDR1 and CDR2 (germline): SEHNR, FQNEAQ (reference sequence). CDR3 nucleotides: TGTGCCAGCAGCTTAGCGGCAGGGGCCGACATTCAGTACTTC. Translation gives CASSLAAGADIQYF.

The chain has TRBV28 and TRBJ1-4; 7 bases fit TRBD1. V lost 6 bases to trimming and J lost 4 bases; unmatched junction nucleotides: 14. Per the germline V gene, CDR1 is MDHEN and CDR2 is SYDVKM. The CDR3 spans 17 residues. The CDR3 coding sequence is TGTGCCAGCAGACCCCTACCGCTGACAGGGTTTAATGAAAAACTGTTTTTT. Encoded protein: CASRPLPLTGFNEKLFF.

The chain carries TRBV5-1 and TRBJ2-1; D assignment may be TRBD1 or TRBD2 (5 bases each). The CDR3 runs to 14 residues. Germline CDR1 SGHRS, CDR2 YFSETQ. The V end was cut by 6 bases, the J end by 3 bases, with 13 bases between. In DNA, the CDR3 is TGCGCCAGCACTATGGATGGGGGCTACAATGAGCAGTTCTTC. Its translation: CASTMDGGYNEQFF.